The sequence of this TCR beta chain was determined in a study of T cell repertoires in cytomegalovirus infection. MiXCR was run by TCRdb on the reads, yielding one entry per CDR3 protein. The table has 650,000 to 900,000 distinct CDR3 sequences, approximately 32% seen once. This clonotype showed up many times. As yet, its antigen is unknown. Per the germline V gene, CDR1 is SGDLS and CDR2 is YYNGEE. This CDR3 comprises 14 residues. V lost 4 bases to trimming and J lost 2 bases, with 10 bases between them. Here the sequenced sample was cultured CD8+ T cells from PBMCs, taken from culture after CMV antigen stimulation. V is TRBV9 and J is TRBJ1-3, with TRBD1 as a possible D gene (6 bases). The receptor was derived from a human donor in good health (CMV status not recorded). Some clones in this sample may be carry-over from other donors' samples. The CDR3 DNA is TGTGCCAGCAGCCCCGGGACACCTGGAAACACCATATATTTT. It encodes CASSPGTPGNTIYF.